This T cell receptor (beta chain) was sequenced for a study of blood T cell repertoires in COVID-19. TCRdb's copy holds only in-frame clones and misses some; the assay was immunoSEQ multiplex PCR. The top ten hold roughly 5.1% of the sample, which has about 280,000 clones, around 89% seen once. V was clipped by 1 base and J by 5 bases, with 5 bases between them. There are 12 residues in the CDR3. This TCR was sampled from a man aged 35-49 years with acute or convalescent COVID-19. Material for sequencing was peripheral blood. This sequence joins TRBV12-3 or TRBV12-4 and TRBJ1-2; D remains ambiguous. The CDR3 coding sequence is TGTGCCAGCAGTTTAGTCCCGTATGGCTACACCTTC. It encodes CASSLVPYGYTF.